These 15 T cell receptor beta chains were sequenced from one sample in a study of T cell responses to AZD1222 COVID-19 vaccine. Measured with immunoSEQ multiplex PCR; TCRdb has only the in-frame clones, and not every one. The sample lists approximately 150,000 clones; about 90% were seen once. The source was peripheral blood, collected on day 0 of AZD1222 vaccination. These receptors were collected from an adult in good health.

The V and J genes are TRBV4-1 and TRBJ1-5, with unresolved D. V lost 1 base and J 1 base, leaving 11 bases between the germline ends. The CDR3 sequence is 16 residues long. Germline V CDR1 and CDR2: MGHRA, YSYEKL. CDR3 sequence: CASSQGPAVSNQPQHF. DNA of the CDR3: TGCGCCAGCAGCCAAGGGCCGGCGGTCAGCAATCAGCCCCAGCATTTT.

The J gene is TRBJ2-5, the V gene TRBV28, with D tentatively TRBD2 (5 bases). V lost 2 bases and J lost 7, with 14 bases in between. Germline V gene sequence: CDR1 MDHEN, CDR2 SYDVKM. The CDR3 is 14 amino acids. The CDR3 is CASSLLLPGGTQYF. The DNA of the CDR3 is TGTGCCAGCAGTTTACTGCTTCCCGGAGGGACCCAGTACTTC.

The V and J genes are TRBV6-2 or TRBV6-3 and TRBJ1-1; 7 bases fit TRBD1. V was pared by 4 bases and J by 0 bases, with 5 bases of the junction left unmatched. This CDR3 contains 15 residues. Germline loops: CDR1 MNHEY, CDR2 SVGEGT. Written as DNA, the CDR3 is TGTGCCAGCAGTTTCAGGGGGATCATGAACACTGAAGCTTTCTTT. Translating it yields CASSFRGIMNTEAFF.

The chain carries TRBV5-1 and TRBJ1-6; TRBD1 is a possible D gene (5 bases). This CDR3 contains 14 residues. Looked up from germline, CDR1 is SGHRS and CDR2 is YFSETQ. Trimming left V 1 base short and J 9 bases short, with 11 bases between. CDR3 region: CASSLSGYGSPLHF. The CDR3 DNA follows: TGCGCCAGCAGCTTGTCAGGGTATGGTTCACCCCTCCACTTT.

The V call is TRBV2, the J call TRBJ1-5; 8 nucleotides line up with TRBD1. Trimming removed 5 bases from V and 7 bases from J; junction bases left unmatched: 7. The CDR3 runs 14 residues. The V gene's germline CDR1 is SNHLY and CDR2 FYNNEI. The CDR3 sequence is CASSLDRERQPQHF. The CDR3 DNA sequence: TGTGCCAGCAGTCTGGACAGGGAACGCCAGCCCCAGCATTTT.

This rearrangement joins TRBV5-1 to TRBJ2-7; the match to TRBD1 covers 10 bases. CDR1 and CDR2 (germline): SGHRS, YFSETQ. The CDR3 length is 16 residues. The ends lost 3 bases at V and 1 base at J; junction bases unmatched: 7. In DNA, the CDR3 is TGCGCCAGCAGCTGGGAAAGGGACAGGGGTTCCTACGAGCAGTACTTC. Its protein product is CASSWERDRGSYEQYF.

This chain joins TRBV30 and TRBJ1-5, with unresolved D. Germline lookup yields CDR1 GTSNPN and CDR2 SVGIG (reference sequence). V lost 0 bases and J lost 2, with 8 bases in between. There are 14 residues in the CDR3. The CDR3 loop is CAWSVRTGNQPQHF. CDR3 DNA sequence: TGTGCCTGGAGTGTAAGGACCGGCAATCAGCCCCAGCATTTT.

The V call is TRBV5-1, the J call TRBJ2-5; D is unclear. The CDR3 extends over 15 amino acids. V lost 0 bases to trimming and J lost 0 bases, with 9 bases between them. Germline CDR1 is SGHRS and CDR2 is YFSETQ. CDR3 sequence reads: CASSLAPINQETQYF. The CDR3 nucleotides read TGCGCCAGCAGCTTGGCCCCCATCAACCAAGAGACCCAGTACTTC.

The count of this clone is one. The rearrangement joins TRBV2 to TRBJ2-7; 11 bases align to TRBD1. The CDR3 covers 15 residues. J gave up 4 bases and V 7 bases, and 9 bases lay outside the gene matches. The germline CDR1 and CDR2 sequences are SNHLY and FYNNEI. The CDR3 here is CASTLGGQGAYEQYF. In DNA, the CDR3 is TGTGCCAGCACCCTTGGAGGACAGGGGGCTTACGAGCAGTACTTC.

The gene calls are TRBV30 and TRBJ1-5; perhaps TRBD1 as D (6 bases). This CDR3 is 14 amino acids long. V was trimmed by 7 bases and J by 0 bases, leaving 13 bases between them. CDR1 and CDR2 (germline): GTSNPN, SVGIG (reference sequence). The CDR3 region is CAYTRGDSNQPQHF. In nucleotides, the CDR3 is TGTGCCTACACTAGGGGGGATAGCAATCAGCCCCAGCATTTT.

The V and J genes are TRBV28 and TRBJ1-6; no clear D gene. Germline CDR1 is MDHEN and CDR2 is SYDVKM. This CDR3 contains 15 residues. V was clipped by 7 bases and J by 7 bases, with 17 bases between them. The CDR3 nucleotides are TGTGCCAGCATCCCGCGGGTCTTAAGGAATTCACCCCTCCACTTT. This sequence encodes CASIPRVLRNSPLHF.

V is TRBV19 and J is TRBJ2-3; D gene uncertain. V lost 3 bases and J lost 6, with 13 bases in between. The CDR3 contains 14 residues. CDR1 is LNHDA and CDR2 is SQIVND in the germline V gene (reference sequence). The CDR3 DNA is TGTGCCAGTAGTATGGGTTTGTCGTTCGATACGCAGTATTTT. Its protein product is CASSMGLSFDTQYF.

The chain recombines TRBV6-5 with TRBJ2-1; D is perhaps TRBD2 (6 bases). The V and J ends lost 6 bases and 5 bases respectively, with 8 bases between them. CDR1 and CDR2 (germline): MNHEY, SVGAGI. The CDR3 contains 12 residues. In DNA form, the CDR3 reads TGTGCCAGCAGGTGGGGGGACAATGAGCAGTTCTTC. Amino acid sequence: CASRWGDNEQFF.

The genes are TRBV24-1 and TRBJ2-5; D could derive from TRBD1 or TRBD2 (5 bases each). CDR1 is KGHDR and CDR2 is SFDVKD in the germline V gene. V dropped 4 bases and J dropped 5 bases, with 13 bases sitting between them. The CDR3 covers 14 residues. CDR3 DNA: TGTGCCACCAGTGACCTAACAGGAGGCGAGACCCAGTACTTC. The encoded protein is CATSDLTGGETQYF.

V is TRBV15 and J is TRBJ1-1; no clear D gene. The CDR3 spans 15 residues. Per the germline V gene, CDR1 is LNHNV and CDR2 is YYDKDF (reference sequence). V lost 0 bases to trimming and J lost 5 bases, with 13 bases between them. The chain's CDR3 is CATSRERGIMTEAFF. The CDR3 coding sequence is TGTGCCACCAGCAGAGAGCGGGGAATCATGACTGAAGCTTTCTTT.